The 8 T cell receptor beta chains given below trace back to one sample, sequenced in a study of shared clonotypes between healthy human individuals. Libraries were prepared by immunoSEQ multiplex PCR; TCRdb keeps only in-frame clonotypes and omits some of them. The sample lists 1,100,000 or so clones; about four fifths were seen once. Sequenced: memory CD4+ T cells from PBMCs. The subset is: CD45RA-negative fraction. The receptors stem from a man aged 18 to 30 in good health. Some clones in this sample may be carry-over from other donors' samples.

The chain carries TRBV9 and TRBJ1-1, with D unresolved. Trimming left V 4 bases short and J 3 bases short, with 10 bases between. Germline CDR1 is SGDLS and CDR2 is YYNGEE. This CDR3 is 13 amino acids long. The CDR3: CASSRQVDTEAFF. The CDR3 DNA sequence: TGTGCCAGCAGCAGACAAGTGGACACTGAAGCTTTCTTT.

The CDR3 nucleotides read TGCGCCAGCAGCCAAGAAGGGTTACCCCCCGGGGAGCTGTTTTTT. Translated: CASSQEGLPPGELFF. The V call is TRBV4-3, the J call TRBJ2-2; D unresolved. V gave up 0 bases and J gave up 6 bases, with 11 bases separating them. Germline CDR1 is LGHNA and CDR2 is YSLEER. The CDR3 is made up of 15 amino acids.

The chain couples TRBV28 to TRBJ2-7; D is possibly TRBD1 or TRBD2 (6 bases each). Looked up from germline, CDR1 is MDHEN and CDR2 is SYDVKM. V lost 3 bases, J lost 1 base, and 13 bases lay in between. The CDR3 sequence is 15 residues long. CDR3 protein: CASSLFGGQSYEQYF. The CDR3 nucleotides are TGTGCCAGCAGTTTGTTCGGGGGCCAGTCCTACGAGCAGTACTTC.

The CDR3 here is CASSLPGQGFSGANVLTF. The CDR3, as DNA: TGTGCCAGCAGCTTACCCGGACAGGGCTTCTCTGGGGCCAACGTCCTGACTTTC. The V call is TRBV7-2, the J call TRBJ2-6; TRBD1 matches at 8 bases. The CDR3 runs 18 residues. The V gene end was trimmed by 2 bases and the J gene end by 0 bases; junction bases not matched to a gene: 6. CDR1 is SGHTA and CDR2 is FQGNSA in the germline V gene.

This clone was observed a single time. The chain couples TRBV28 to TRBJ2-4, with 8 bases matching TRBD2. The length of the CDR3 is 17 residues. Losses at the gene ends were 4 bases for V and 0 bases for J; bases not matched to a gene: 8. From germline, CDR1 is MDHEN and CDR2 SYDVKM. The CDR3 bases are TGTGCCAGCAGTTATGCGGGGGGAAGCCTAGCCAAAAACATTCAGTACTTC. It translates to CASSYAGGSLAKNIQYF.

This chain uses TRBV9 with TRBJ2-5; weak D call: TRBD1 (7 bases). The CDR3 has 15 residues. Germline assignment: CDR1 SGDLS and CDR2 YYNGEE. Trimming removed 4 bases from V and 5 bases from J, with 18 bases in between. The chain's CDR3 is CASSSLPGGWETQYF. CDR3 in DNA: TGTGCCAGCAGCTCCCTTCCAGGGGGGTGGGAGACCCAGTACTTC.

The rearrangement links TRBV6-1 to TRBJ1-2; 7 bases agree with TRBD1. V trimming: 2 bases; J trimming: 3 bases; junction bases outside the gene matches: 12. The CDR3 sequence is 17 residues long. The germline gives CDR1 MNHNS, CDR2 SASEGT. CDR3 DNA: TGTGCCAGCAGTGAATATGAGACAGGGTTTTCTGACTATGGCTACACCTTC. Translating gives CASSEYETGFSDYGYTF.

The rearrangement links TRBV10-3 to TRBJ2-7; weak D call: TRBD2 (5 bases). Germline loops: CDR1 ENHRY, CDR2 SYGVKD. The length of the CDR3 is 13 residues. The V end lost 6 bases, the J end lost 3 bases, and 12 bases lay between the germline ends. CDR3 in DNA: TGTGCCATCAGCGAGCGACGGGACTACGAGCAGTACTTC. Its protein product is CAISERRDYEQYF.